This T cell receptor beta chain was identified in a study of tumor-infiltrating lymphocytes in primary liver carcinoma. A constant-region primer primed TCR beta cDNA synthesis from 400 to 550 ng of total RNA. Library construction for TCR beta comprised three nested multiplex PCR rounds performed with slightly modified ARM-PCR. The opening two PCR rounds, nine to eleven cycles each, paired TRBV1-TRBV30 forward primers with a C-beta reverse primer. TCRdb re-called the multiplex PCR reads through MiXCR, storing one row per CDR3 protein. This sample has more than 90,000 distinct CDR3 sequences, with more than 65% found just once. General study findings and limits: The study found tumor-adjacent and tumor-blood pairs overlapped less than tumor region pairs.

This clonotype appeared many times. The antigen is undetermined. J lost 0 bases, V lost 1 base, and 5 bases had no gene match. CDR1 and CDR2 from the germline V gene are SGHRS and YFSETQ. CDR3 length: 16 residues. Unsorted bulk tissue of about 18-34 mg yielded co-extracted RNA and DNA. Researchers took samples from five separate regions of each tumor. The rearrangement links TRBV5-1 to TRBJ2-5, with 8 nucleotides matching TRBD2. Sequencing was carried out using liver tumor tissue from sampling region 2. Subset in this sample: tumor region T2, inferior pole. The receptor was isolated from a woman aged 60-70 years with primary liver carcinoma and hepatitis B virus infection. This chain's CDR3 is CASSLREGSYQETQYF. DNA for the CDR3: TGCGCCAGCAGCTTGCGGGAGGGCTCCTACCAAGAGACCCAGTACTTC.